These 23 T cell receptor beta chains came from one sample sequenced in a study of early T cells in non-severe SARS-CoV-2 infection (dated by TCRdb to about 2021). Library construction relied on 5' RACE. The listed sequencing device is NextSeq 500. Using fastp trimming at Q25 and MiXCR clonotype assembly, TCRdb reanalyzed the public sequencing data and kept in-frame beta chains. Rows with a matching CDR3 protein are joined into one entry that keeps the most common DNA and genes. The sample profile shows around 70,000 distinct CDR3 sequences; 12% of them were found once. About 3.9% of the sample lies in the top ten. The sequenced sample was whole blood. The receptors come from an adult who was a healthcare worker with PCR-confirmed SARS-CoV-2 infection or an uninfected control (not recorded which).

V gene TRBV6-5 combines with J gene TRBJ2-5; D possibly corresponds to TRBD2 (6 bases). The CDR3 runs to 14 residues. Trimming took off 2 bases at V and 3 bases at J, with 10 bases between the two ends. The V gene's germline CDR1 is MNHEY and CDR2 SVGAGI. The chain's CDR3 is CASSYAGNEETQYF. CDR3 in DNA: TGTGCCAGCAGTTACGCGGGAAACGAAGAGACCCAGTACTTC.

This clonotype was observed many times. This chain uses TRBV7-9 with TRBJ2-7; D unresolved. The V gene's germline CDR1 is SEHNR and CDR2 FQNEAQ (reference sequence). The CDR3 sequence is 11 residues long. Trimming took 1 base from V and 7 from J, leaving 5 bases between them. The CDR3 DNA follows: TGTGCCAGCAGCTTAGTGGGTGAGCAGTACTTC. It specifies CASSLVGEQYF.

This clonotype occurred many times. This rearrangement joins TRBV7-9 to TRBJ2-2, with 13 bases matching TRBD2. V gave up 5 bases and J gave up 2 bases; unmatched junction bases: 2. Per the germline V gene, CDR1 is SEHNR and CDR2 is FQNEAQ (reference sequence). The length of the CDR3 is 16 residues. The CDR3 DNA reads TGTGCCAGCAGCCTGGGACTAGCGGGAAACACCGGGGAGCTGTTTTTT. Protein product: CASSLGLAGNTGELFF.

This clonotype has a count of ten or more. The CDR3 protein is CASSFGTSGDTQYF. The CDR3 nucleotides are TGTGCCAGCAGCTTTGGAACCTCAGGGGATACGCAGTATTTT. This chain connects TRBV7-6 to TRBJ2-3; TRBD1 might be the D (5 bases). Germline CDR1 SGHVS, CDR2 FNYEAQ. Trimming shortened V by 3 bases and J by 6 bases, and 13 bases separated the two germline ends. This CDR3 has 14 amino acids.

This clonotype was recorded many times. This chain uses TRBV11-2 with TRBJ2-1, with D uncertain. V was shortened by 1 base and J by 4 bases, with 5 bases between the two germline ends. The CDR3 length is 13 residues. Germline lookup yields CDR1 SGHAT and CDR2 FQNNGV. CDR3 amino acids: CASSLVQYNEQFF. The CDR3, as DNA: TGTGCCAGCAGCTTAGTTCAGTACAATGAGCAGTTCTTC.

The sample holds many counts of this clonotype. The V and J genes are TRBV27 and TRBJ1-2; weak D call: TRBD1 (6 bases). Germline lookup yields CDR1 MNHEY and CDR2 SMNVEV (reference sequence). The CDR3 covers 16 residues. Trimming took 0 bases from V and 3 from J, leaving 14 bases between them. The DNA for the CDR3 is TGTGCCAGCAGTTTATCGAGGGGGGCAGGGGACTATGGCTACACCTTC. Amino acids: CASSLSRGAGDYGYTF.

As to this clonotype: Just one base apart from a much larger clone, this may be a read error. J is TRBJ2-1 and V is TRBV7-3; D remains ambiguous. This CDR3 region has 13 residues. Per germline, CDR1 SGHTA and CDR2 FQGTGA. The V and J ends lost 5 bases and 10 bases respectively, with 15 bases between them. The CDR3 region is CASSLNPTQEQFF. The CDR3 DNA reads TGTGCCAGCAGCCTGAATCCAACCCAAGAGCAGTTCTTC. Looking up the rest from reference TRBV7-3 and TRBJ2-1 gives the full variable domain: GAGVSQTPSNKVTEKGKYVELRCDPISGHTALYWYRQSLGQGPEFLIYFQGTGAADDSGLPNDRFFAVRPEGSVSTLKIQRTERGDSAVYLCASSLNPTQEQFFGPGTRLTVL.

This clonotype has at least ten counts. The V gene is TRBV29-1, the J gene TRBJ2-1; the D is unclear. Germline CDR1 SQVTM, CDR2 ANQGSEA. Deletions cut 5 bases from V and 5 bases from J, with 7 bases between. The CDR3 has 11 amino acids. The CDR3 sequence is CSVHGHNEQFF. For the CDR3, the DNA is TGCAGCGTTCATGGACACAATGAGCAGTTCTTC.

The sample holds a few counts of this clonotype. V is TRBV5-1 and J is TRBJ2-3; tentatively, D is TRBD2 (6 bases). The ends were cut back, 0 bases at V and 4 bases at J, with 15 bases in the middle. The CDR3 length is 16 residues. Germline values: CDR1 SGHRS, CDR2 YFSETQ. The CDR3 is CASSLGLVGAADTQYF. CDR3 DNA: TGCGCCAGCAGCTTGGGACTAGTGGGAGCGGCAGATACGCAGTATTTT.

This clonotype was seen ten or more times. The chain couples TRBV7-8 to TRBJ2-1; no reliable D call. V lost 8 bases, J lost 7 bases, and 12 bases lay in between. The CDR3 totals 12 residues. Per germline, CDR1 SGHVS and CDR2 FQNEAQ. The CDR3: CASSSTVNEQFF. In DNA form, the CDR3 reads TGTGCCAGCTCCTCGACGGTGAATGAGCAGTTCTTC.

This clonotype was seen ten or more times. The V and J genes are TRBV19 and TRBJ2-2; D is possibly TRBD2 (5 bases). V was clipped by 7 bases and J by 5 bases, with 8 bases between them. This CDR3 spans 12 amino acids. Looked up from germline, CDR1 is LNHDA and CDR2 is SQIVND (reference sequence). CDR3 DNA sequence: TGTGCCAGTAACCCGGGGACCGGGGAGCTGTTTTTT. This codes for CASNPGTGELFF.

The rearrangement joins TRBV5-1 to TRBJ1-3; D gene uncertain. Germline CDR1 is SGHRS and CDR2 is YFSETQ. Trimming stripped 2 bases from V and 0 bases from J, with 9 bases between. This CDR3 is 15 amino acids long. The CDR3 DNA reads TGCGCCAGCAGCTTACCAGCCAGCTCTGGAAACACCATATATTTT. Protein: CASSLPASSGNTIYF.

This clonotype appeared many times. The chain couples TRBV29-1 to TRBJ2-7; 12 nucleotides agree with TRBD2. Trimming took 5 bases from V and 0 from J; bases not matched to a gene: 5. The CDR3 runs to 15 residues. CDR1 is SQVTM and CDR2 is ANQGSEA in the germline V gene. The DNA for the CDR3 is TGCAGCGTTACCCTAGCGGGAGGGACCTCCTACGAGCAGTACTTC. Translating it yields CSVTLAGGTSYEQYF.

This clonotype was observed at least ten times. The V gene is TRBV20-1, the J gene TRBJ2-1, with D unclear. There are 16 residues in the CDR3. Germline V gene data show CDR1 as DFQATT and CDR2 as SNEGSKA (reference sequence). V was trimmed by 2 bases and J by 3 bases, leaving 17 bases between them. This CDR3 reads CSARRPSGADYNEQFF. CDR3 nucleotides: TGCAGTGCTAGACGACCCAGTGGCGCCGACTACAATGAGCAGTTCTTC.

The J gene is TRBJ2-3, the V gene TRBV28; 7 bases fit TRBD2. The CDR3 spans 13 residues. The V segment lost 11 bases and the J segment 0 bases; nucleotides outside the gene matches: 5. Germline V CDR1 and CDR2: MDHEN, SYDVKM. The CDR3 here is CAGQRDSTDTQYF. The CDR3 coding sequence is TGTGCCGGTCAGCGGGATAGCACAGATACGCAGTATTTT.

This clonotype was recorded at least ten times. This chain joins TRBV18 and TRBJ1-4, with 8 bases matching TRBD1. Germline CDR1 is KGHSH and CDR2 is LQKENI. V lost 0 bases to trimming and J lost 7 bases; unmatched junction nucleotides: 4. The CDR3 is 15 amino acids. CDR3 residues: CASSPPGQEGEKLFF. The CDR3 coding sequence is TGTGCCAGCTCACCACCGGGACAGGAGGGTGAAAAACTGTTTTTT.

This clonotype has at least ten counts. The chain uses TRBV5-1 and TRBJ1-1; no clear D gene. Trimming shortened V by 4 bases and J by 3 bases, and 10 bases separated the two germline ends. Per germline, CDR1 SGHRS and CDR2 YFSETQ. The CDR3 contains 13 residues. This CDR3 reads CASSRKMDTEAFF. CDR3 DNA: TGCGCCAGCAGCAGAAAAATGGACACTGAAGCTTTCTTT. The variable domain in full, completed from reference TRBV5-1 and TRBJ1-1, reads KAGVTQTPRYLIKTRGQQVTLSCSPISGHRSVSWYQQTPGQGLQFLFEYFSETQRNKGNFPGRFSGRQFSNSRSEMNVSTLELGDSALYLCASSRKMDTEAFFGQGTRLTVV.

The chain recombines TRBV7-6 with TRBJ2-7; 8 bases are shared with TRBD1. V dropped 1 base and J dropped 7; count of bases not matched to a gene: 6. From germline, CDR1 is SGHVS and CDR2 FNYEAQ. The CDR3 covers 14 residues. CDR3 DNA: TGTGCCAGCAGCTTAGACCAGGGGGCGGGGGAGCAGTACTTC. It codes for CASSLDQGAGEQYF.

At least ten counts were recorded for this clonotype. This chain links TRBV28 with TRBJ1-5; 11 bases are shared with TRBD1. Germline V CDR1 and CDR2: MDHEN, SYDVKM. The CDR3 loop spans 13 amino acids. V gave up 8 bases and J gave up 7 bases; unmatched junction bases: 4. CDR3 DNA sequence: TGTGCCAGCGGGACAGGGGGAGGGCAGCCCCAGCATTTT. The encoded protein is CASGTGGGQPQHF.

The chain couples TRBV24-1 to TRBJ1-2, with TRBD1 identical over 10 bases. The J segment lost 4 bases and the V segment lost 3 bases, leaving 1 base of the junction unmatched. CDR3 size: 14 residues. Germline loops: CDR1 KGHDR, CDR2 SFDVKD. The CDR3 loop reads CATSDGQGVYGYTF. In DNA form, the CDR3 reads TGTGCCACCAGTGATGGACAGGGGGTCTATGGCTACACCTTC.

This clonotype appeared many times. The chain employs TRBV6-5 and TRBJ1-1; D call uncertain. The CDR3 sequence is 17 residues long. The ends were cut back, 0 bases at V and 4 bases at J, with 18 bases in the middle. Looked up from germline, CDR1 is MNHEY and CDR2 is SVGAGI. The CDR3 loop reads CASSYSREVGSGTEAFF. Here the CDR3 DNA reads TGTGCCAGCAGTTACTCCCGGGAGGTGGGGAGCGGCACTGAAGCTTTCTTT.

The table lists this clonotype with a few counts. The V call is TRBV20-1, the J call TRBJ2-1, with a possible D match to TRBD2 (5 bases). The V end lost 6 bases, the J end lost 4 bases, and 19 bases lay between the germline ends. Germline V gene sequence: CDR1 DFQATT, CDR2 SNEGSKA (reference sequence). The CDR3 has 15 residues. CDR3 protein: CSAPTGWAVYNEQFF. CDR3 in DNA: TGCAGTGCACCGACGGGGTGGGCGGTGTACAATGAGCAGTTCTTC.

This clonotype was counted at least ten times. V is TRBV7-6 and J is TRBJ2-1; TRBD2 matches 15 bases. CDR1 and CDR2 from the germline V gene are SGHVS and FNYEAQ. With 5 bases clipped from V and 8 bases from J, the junction kept 7 bases outside the gene matches. This CDR3 has 16 residues. The DNA for the CDR3 is TGTGCCAGCAGCAGAGGACTAGCGGGAGGGCCCCATGAGCAGTTCTTC. Translation gives CASSRGLAGGPHEQFF.